The source of this T cell receptor (beta chain) is a study of cytomegalovirus exposure and HLA in healthy donors. Study in general: Most genotyped donors, 81% of about 400, had Caucasian-associated genetic ancestry.

General study points: A later analysis revealed that TCR association rates differed between HLA loci, peaking at DRB1 and bottoming out at HLA-C. A previous analysis found most TCR beta V segments productive roughly 87% or roughly 30% of the time. Altogether, 160 or so TCR beta chains were recorded as cytomegalovirus-associated.

Turning to this clone: Its antigen is unidentified.

PCR involved 60 Vbeta and 13 Jbeta primers. The table came from immunoSEQ multiplex PCR; TCRdb's copy has only in-frame clones and leaves some out. This table holds roughly 170,000 clones, approximately 78% found once. Germline CDR1 ENHRY, CDR2 SYGVKD. CDR3 length: 12 amino acids. Trimming removed 10 bases from V and 6 bases from J, with 12 bases in between. Sequencing was carried out using PBMCs. The J gene is TRBJ2-2, the V gene TRBV10-3; D is uncertain. The TCR was taken from a woman under 30 in good health and CMV-seronegative. CDR3 sequence (DNA): TGTGCCAACCGTTTAGAGTCCGGGGAGCTGTTTTTT. This gives the protein CANRLESGELFF.